This is a list of T cell receptor beta chains from one sample in a study of blood T cells in healthy people across ages. TCRdb re-derived calls from the 5' RACE reads in MiXCR, one entry per CDR3 protein. Among 1 million or so distinct CDR3 sequences listed, under 30% were seen once. The data were also submitted as part of a second study, on T cells of mothers and their children.

Sequencing was done on a sample of blood. The receptors were sampled from a girl aged 2-15 years in good health. Both conserved end residues are part of each CDR3. D genes are given only for firm matches. Only some rows state a clone size, as once, few, many or a class for expanded clones.

D gene,V gene,CDR3 length,J gene,clone size,CDR3 protein
TRBD1,TRBV4-3,15,TRBJ2-1,.,CASSQEGTGYNEQFF
.,TRBV7-9,12,TRBJ1-5,many,CASSLGDQPQHF
.,TRBV9,16,.,few,CASSVGSGGVGSEQYF
.,TRBV7-8,13,TRBJ2-7,.,CASSFAIQDEQYF
TRBD2,TRBV25-1,17,TRBJ2-5,.,CASSEVVAGTKVGTQYF
.,TRBV24-1,13,TRBJ1-4,.,CATSDGDNEKLFF
TRBD2,TRBV20-1,17,TRBJ2-7,few,CSARDGGGLAISYEQYF
.,TRBV28,14,.,.,CASVPTGSGHEQFF
TRBD1,TRBV11-2,15,TRBJ2-5,.,CASSQTGALQETQYF
TRBD1,TRBV6-1,15,TRBJ2-5,few,CASRGDRAIQETQYF
.,TRBV3-1,15,TRBJ2-7,.,CASSQEDGTYHEQYF
.,TRBV21-1,15,TRBJ2-1,few,CALGQGDGSYNEQFF
TRBD2,TRBV6-1,16,.,.,CASRSGGLAGNNEQFF
.,TRBV6-1,10,.,.,CASSASEQYF
.,TRBV21-1,14,TRBJ1-3,.,CASSKNPPGDTIYF
.,TRBV6-6,13,TRBJ2-1,.,CASSPRREDEQFF
.,TRBV7-9,12,TRBJ1-2,few,CALPRYPYGYTF
.,TRBV5-1,14,TRBJ2-6,few,CASSANSGANVLTF
.,TRBV12-3/TRBV12-4,13,TRBJ1-2,few,CASNADRAHGYTF
.,TRBV27,13,.,few,CASSERVTYEQYF
TRBD2,TRBV20-1,17,TRBJ2-3,once,CSARIPTSGGYTDTQYF
TRBD2,TRBV6-1,17,TRBJ2-1,.,CASSLTASGLSYNEQFF
.,TRBV27,14,TRBJ2-5,.,CASSPRDGRETQYF